This section outlines one TCR beta chain sequence together with its context. Its antigen is not identified. This sample is drawn from a study of T cell responses to AZD1222 COVID-19 vaccine. The assay was immunoSEQ multiplex PCR, and TCRdb's table has in-frame clones only and misses some. The data contain hundreds of thousands of clones, roughly 91% of them singletons. Study outcomes and limitations: Donors were largely white British and mainly female; clonal diversity was possibly underestimated. Compared with day 0, the breadth and depth of the Spike-specific TCR repertoire rose significantly after two doses of AZD1222. Repertoires were obtained only post-peak T cell response. At 160-218 and 743-854, vaccine-associated CD4 TCRs were dominant, and they spanned spike.

The origin of this receptor is an adult in good health. Source: peripheral blood, taken on day 0 of MenACWY control vaccination.

As DNA, the CDR3 is TGTGCCAGCAGTCTCATACCGGGACAGGGAAACACCATATATTTT. Translation: CASSLIPGQGNTIYF. The chain links TRBV27 to TRBJ1-3, with TRBD1 identical over 7 bases. The CDR3 extends over 15 amino acids. Germline CDR1 MNHEY, CDR2 SMNVEV (reference sequence). V shed 5 bases, J shed 4 bases, and the junction held 8 bases outside the gene matches.